The 9 T cell receptor beta chains below come from one sample, sequenced in a study of vaccination effects on CD4 cells after COVID-19. Only in-frame clones appear in the TCRdb table, and some are missing; sequencing was by immunoSEQ multiplex PCR. The table has 30,000 to 35,000 clones, approximately 77% seen once; the top ten hold 5% to 7.5%. Following culture for about 11 days, CD4+ T cells were isolated. A PCR test confirmed that the person had SARS-CoV-2 infection between March and December 2020. Every participant took two doses of the BNT162b2 or mRNA-1273 vaccine. Antigens for these TCRs are unknown. The sample here was CD4+ T cells from PBMCs cultured without peptide, taken after COVID-19 vaccination. Receptor source: a human donor who had a prior SARS-CoV-2 infection.

V usage is TRBV6-5 and J usage is TRBJ1-2, with D perhaps TRBD1 (5 bases). Germline V CDR1 and CDR2: MNHEY, SVGAGI. Trimming removed 7 bases at V and 4 bases at J, with 16 bases between. The CDR3 extends over 14 amino acids. The chain's CDR3 is CASTPSGGIYGYTF. The CDR3 nucleotides read TGTGCCAGCACCCCAAGTGGGGGAATCTATGGCTACACCTTC.

This sequence joins TRBV19 and TRBJ1-1; TRBD1 is a possible D gene (6 bases). The CDR3 length is 16 residues. Trimming stripped 2 bases from V and 6 bases from J, with 19 bases between. The germline gives CDR1 LNHDA, CDR2 SQIVND (reference sequence). The CDR3 here is CASSIMAGERTSEAFF. In DNA form, the CDR3 reads TGTGCCAGTAGTATAATGGCAGGGGAGCGCACGTCTGAAGCTTTCTTT.

Concerning this clone itself: Germline and junction disagree at one end, which may indicate a read error. This chain joins TRBV2 and TRBJ2-2; D unresolved. The germline V gene has CDR1 SNHLY and CDR2 FYNNEI. The CDR3 has 13 residues. The CDR3 DNA follows: TGTGCCAGCTGGTTTGGGAACACCGAGGAGCTGTTTTTT. Protein sequence: CASWFGNTEELFF.

This chain joins TRBV7-9 and TRBJ2-3, with TRBD2 identical over 9 bases. Trimming removed 2 bases from V and 5 bases from J; junction bases left unmatched: 11. Germline V gene data show CDR1 as SEHNR and CDR2 as FQNEAQ (reference sequence). The CDR3 consists of 17 residues. The CDR3 is CASSLYYSLAGLDTQYF. The CDR3 coding sequence is TGTGCCAGCAGCTTATATTATAGCCTAGCGGGATTAGATACGCAGTATTTT.

The CDR3 DNA reads as TGTGCCAGCAGCTTAGCAGCTCCCTACGAGCAGTACTTC. This encodes CASSLAAPYEQYF. V and J are TRBV11-3 and TRBJ2-7; D gene ambiguous. Trimming left V 1 base short and J 2 bases short, with 6 bases between. The length of the CDR3 is 13 residues. CDR1 and CDR2 from the germline V gene are SGHNT and YENEEA.

A word on this clone: One junction end does not reproduce the germline sequence, and a read error may be involved. DNA of the CDR3: TGTGCTAGCAGCTTTGAGGGTACAGGGGGGACCCAGTACTTC. Translating it yields CASSFEGTGGTQYF. The chain carries TRBV7-7 and TRBJ2-5; 8 bases map to TRBD1. The CDR3 runs to 14 residues. Germline CDR1 reads SSHAT; CDR2 reads FNYEAQ (reference sequence). Together with reference TRBV7-7 and TRBJ2-5, the CDR3 gives the full variable domain: GAGVSQSPRYKVTKRGQDVTLRCDPISSHATLYWYQQALGQGPEFLTYFNYEAQPDKSGLPSDRFSAERPEGSISTLTIQRTEQRDSAMYRCASSFEGTGGTQYFGPGTRLLVL.

This chain uses TRBV7-2 with TRBJ1-2; tentative D call: TRBD1 (5 bases). V lost 5 bases and J 4 bases, leaving 14 bases between the germline ends. This CDR3 has 14 residues. CDR1 is SGHTA, CDR2 FQGNSA, per germline. The CDR3 loop is CASSISGGGYGYTF. The CDR3 nucleotides read TGTGCCAGCAGCATCTCCGGGGGTGGCTATGGCTACACCTTC.

This sequence joins TRBV2 and TRBJ2-1; 10 bases align to TRBD2. J gave up 9 bases and V 10 bases, and 18 bases lay outside the gene matches. The CDR3 length is 16 residues. Per the germline V gene, CDR1 is SNHLY and CDR2 is FYNNEI. CDR3 DNA sequence: TGTGCCACTATGATCAATGGACCTAGCGGGAGCCCTGAGCAGTTCTTC. This sequence encodes CATMINGPSGSPEQFF. The full variable domain, completed using reference TRBV2 and TRBJ2-1, is EPEVTQTPSHQVTQMGQEVILRCVPISNHLYFYWYRQILGQKVEFLVSFYNNEISEKSEIFDDQFSVERPDGSNFTLKIRSTKLEDSAMYFCATMINGPSGSPEQFFGPGTRLTVL.

This clone turned up a few times. The chain combines TRBV6-1 with TRBJ1-5; no clear D gene. The CDR3 is made up of 16 amino acids. Trimming removed 2 bases at V and 2 bases at J, with 13 bases between. The germline gives CDR1 MNHNS, CDR2 SASEGT. In DNA form, the CDR3 reads TGTGCCAGCAGTGAAAGGCGGAAGGGCGGCAATCAGCCCCAGCATTTT. It translates to CASSERRKGGNQPQHF.